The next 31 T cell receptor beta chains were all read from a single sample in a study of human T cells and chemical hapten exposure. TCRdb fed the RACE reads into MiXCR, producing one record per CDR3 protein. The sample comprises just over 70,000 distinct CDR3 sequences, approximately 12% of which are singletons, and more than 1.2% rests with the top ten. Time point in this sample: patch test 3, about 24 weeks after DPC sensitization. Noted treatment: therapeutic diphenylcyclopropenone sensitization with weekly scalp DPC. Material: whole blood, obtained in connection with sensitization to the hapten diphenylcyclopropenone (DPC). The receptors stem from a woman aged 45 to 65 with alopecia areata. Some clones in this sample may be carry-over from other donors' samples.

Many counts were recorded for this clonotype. CDR3 region: CASRGTGDSNQPQHF. In DNA form, the CDR3 reads TGTGCCAGCAGGGGGACAGGTGATAGCAATCAGCCCCAGCATTTT. This chain connects TRBV2 to TRBJ1-5, with 8 bases aligning to TRBD1. Germline-derived CDR1 and CDR2 are SNHLY and FYNNEI. The length of the CDR3 is 15 residues. Trimming cost V 6 bases and J 0 bases; bases outside gene matches: 4. Supplemented by reference TRBV2 and TRBJ1-5, the full variable domain reads EPEVTQTPSHQVTQMGQEVILRCVPISNHLYFYWYRQILGQKVEFLVSFYNNEISEKSEIFDDQFSVERPDGSNFTLKIRSTKLEDSAMYFCASRGTGDSNQPQHFGDGTRLSIL.

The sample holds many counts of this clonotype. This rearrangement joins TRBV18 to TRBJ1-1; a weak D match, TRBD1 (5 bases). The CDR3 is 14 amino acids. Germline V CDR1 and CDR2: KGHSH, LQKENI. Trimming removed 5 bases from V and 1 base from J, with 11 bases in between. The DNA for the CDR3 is TGTGCCAGCTCAGAGCTGGACACGAACACTGAAGCTTTCTTT. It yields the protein CASSELDTNTEAFF.

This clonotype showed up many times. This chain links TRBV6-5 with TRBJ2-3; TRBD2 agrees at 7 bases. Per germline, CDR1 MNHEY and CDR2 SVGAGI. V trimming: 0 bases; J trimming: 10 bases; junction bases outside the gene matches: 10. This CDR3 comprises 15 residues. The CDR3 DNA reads TGTGCCAGCAGTTACTCCCCAAGCGGGGTTGAGGCGCAGTATTTT. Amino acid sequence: CASSYSPSGVEAQYF.

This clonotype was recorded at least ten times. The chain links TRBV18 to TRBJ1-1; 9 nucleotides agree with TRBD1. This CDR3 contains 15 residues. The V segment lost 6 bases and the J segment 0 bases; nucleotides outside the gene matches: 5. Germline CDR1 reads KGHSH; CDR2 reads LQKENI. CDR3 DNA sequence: TGTGCCAGCTCGCCGGGACAGGGCATGAACACTGAAGCTTTCTTT. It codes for CASSPGQGMNTEAFF.

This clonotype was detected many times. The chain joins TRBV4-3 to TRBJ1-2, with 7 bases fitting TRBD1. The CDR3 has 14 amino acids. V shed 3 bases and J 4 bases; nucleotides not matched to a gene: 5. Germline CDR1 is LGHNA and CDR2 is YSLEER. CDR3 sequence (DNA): TGCGCCAGCAGCCAGACAGGGCCGGGCTATGGCTACACCTTC. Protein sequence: CASSQTGPGYGYTF.

The CDR3 here is CASSLTGRTGANVLTF. Here the CDR3 DNA reads TGTGCCAGCAGCCTGACGGGCAGGACTGGGGCCAACGTCCTGACTTTC. The chain recombines TRBV5-4 with TRBJ2-6; D is ambiguous. CDR3 length equals 16 residues. In germline, CDR1 is SGHNT, CDR2 YYREEE (reference sequence). The V end lost 4 bases, the J end lost 2 bases, and 13 bases lay between the germline ends.

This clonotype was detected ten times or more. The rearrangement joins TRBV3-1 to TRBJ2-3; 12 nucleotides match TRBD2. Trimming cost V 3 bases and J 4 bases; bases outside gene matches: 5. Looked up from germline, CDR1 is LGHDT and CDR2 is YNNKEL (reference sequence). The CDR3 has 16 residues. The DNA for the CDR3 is TGTGCCAGCAGCCACCAAAGACTAGCGGGAGCAGATACGCAGTATTTT. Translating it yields CASSHQRLAGADTQYF.

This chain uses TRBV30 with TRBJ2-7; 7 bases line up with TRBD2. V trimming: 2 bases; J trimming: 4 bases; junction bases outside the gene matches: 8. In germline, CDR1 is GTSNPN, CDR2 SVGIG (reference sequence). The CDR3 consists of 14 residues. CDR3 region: CAWSISGKNYEQYF. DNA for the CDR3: TGTGCCTGGAGTATCAGCGGGAAGAATTACGAGCAGTACTTC.

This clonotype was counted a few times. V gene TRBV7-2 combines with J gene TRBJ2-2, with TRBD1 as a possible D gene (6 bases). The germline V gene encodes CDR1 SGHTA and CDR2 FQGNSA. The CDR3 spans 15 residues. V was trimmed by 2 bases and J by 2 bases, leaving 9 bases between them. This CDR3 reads CASSLTGTNTGELFF. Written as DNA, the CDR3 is TGTGCCAGCAGCTTAACCGGGACAAACACCGGGGAGCTGTTTTTT.

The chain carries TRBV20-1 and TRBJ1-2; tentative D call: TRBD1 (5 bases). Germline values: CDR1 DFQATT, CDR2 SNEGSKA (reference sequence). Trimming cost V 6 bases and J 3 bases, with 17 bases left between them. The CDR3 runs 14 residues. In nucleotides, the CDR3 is TGCAGTGCACCGAGACCGGGGCGTGACTATGGCTACACCTTC. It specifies CSAPRPGRDYGYTF.

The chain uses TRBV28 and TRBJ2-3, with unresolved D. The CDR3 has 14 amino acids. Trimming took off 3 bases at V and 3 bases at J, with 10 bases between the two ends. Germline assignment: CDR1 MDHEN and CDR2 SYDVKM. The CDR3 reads CASSFPPSTDTQYF. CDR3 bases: TGTGCCAGCAGTTTCCCTCCATCTACAGATACGCAGTATTTT.

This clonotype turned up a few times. CDR3 region: CASRGELTNEKLFF. In DNA form, the CDR3 reads TGTGCCAGCAGGGGGGAGTTGACTAATGAAAAACTGTTTTTT. The V and J genes are TRBV2 and TRBJ1-4; TRBD1 might be the D (5 bases). V was trimmed by 6 bases and J by 2 bases, leaving 10 bases between them. Per germline, CDR1 SNHLY and CDR2 FYNNEI. This CDR3 comprises 14 residues.

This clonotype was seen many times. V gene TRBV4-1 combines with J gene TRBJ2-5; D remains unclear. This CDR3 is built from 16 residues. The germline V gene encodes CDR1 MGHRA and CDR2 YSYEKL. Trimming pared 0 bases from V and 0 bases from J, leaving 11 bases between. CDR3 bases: TGCGCCAGCAGCCAAGACACCGGGCGATACCAAGAGACCCAGTACTTC. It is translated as CASSQDTGRYQETQYF.

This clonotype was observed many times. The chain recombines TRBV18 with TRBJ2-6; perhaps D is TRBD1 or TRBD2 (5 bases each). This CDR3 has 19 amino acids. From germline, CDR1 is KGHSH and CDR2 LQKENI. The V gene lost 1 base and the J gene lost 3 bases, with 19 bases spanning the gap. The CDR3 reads CASSPREARGALGANVLTF. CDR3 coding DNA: TGTGCCAGCTCACCACGCGAAGCCCGAGGGGCGCTTGGGGCCAACGTCCTGACTTTC.

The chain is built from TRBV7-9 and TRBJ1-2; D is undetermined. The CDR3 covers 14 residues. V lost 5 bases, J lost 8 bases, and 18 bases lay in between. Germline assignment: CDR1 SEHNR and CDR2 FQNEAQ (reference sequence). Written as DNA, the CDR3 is TGTGCCAGCAGCCCCGCTGTACAAGTCCGAGGCTACACCTTC. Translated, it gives CASSPAVQVRGYTF.

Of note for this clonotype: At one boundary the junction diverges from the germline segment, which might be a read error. CDR3 bases: TGCAGCGCTGAACAGGGGGCAGGGCGTGGCTACACCTTC. Its translation is CSAEQGAGRGYTF. The chain recombines TRBV29-1 with TRBJ1-2; TRBD1 matches at 9 bases. Germline V gene data show CDR1 as SQVTM and CDR2 as ANQGSEA. The CDR3 contains 13 residues.

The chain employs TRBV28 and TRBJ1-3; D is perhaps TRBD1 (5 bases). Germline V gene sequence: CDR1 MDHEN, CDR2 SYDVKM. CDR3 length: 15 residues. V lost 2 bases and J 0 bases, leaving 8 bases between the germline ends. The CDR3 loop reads CASSLRQSSGNTIYF. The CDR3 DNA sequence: TGTGCCAGCAGTTTACGACAGAGCTCTGGAAACACCATATATTTT.

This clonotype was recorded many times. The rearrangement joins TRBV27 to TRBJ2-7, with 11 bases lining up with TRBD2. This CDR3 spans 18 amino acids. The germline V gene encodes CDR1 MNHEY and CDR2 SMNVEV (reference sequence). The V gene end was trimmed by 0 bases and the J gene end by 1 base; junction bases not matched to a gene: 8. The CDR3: CASSLSGLAGGPSYEQYF. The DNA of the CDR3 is TGTGCCAGCAGTTTATCGGGTTTAGCGGGGGGGCCATCCTACGAGCAGTACTTC.

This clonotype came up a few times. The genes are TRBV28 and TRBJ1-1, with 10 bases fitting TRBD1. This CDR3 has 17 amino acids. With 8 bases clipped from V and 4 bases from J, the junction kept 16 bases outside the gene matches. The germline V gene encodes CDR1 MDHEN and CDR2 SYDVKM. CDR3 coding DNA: TGTGCCAGCTCTATAGATTGGACAGGGGGTACTATCACTGAAGCTTTCTTT. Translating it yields CASSIDWTGGTITEAFF. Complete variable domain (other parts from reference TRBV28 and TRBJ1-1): DVKVTQSSRYLVKRTGEKVFLECVQDMDHENMFWYRQDPGLGLRLIYFSYDVKMKEKGDIPEGYSVSREKKERFSLILESASTNQTSMYLCASSIDWTGGTITEAFFGQGTRLTVV.

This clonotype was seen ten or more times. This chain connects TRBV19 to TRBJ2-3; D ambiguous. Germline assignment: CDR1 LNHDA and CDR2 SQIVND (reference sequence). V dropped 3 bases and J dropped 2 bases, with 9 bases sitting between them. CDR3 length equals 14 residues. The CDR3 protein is CASSIRSATDTQYF. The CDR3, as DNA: TGTGCCAGTAGTATTCGGTCCGCCACAGATACGCAGTATTTT.

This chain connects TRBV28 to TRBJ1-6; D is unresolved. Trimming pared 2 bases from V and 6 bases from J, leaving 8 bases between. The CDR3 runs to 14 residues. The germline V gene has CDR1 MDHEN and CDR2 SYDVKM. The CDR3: CASSLRERNSPLHF. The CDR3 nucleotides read TGTGCCAGCAGTTTACGGGAACGTAATTCACCCCTCCACTTT.

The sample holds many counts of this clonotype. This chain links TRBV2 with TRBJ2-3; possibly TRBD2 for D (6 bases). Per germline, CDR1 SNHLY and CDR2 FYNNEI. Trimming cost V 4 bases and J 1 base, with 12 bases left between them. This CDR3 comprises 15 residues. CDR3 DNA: TGTGCCAGCAGTGCAGGGACTCTTGGCACAGATACGCAGTATTTT. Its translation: CASSAGTLGTDTQYF.

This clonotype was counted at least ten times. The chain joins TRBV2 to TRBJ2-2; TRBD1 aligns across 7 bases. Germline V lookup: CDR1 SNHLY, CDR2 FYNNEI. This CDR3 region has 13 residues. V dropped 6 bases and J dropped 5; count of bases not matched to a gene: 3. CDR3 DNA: TGTGCCAGCAGAGTACAGGGGACCGGGGAGCTGTTTTTT. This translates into CASRVQGTGELFF.

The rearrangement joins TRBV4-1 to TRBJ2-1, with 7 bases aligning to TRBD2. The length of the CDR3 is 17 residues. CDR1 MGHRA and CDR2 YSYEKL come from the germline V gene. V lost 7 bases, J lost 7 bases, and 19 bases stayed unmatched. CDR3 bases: TGCGCCAGCACTTCCGCTGGGCCACAATTGGGGGGGAATGAGCAGTTCTTC. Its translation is CASTSAGPQLGGNEQFF.

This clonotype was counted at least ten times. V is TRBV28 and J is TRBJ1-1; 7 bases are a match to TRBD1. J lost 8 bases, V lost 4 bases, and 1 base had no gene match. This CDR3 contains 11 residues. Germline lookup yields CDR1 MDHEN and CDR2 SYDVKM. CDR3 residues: CASSSRGEAFF. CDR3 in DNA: TGTGCCAGCAGTTCCAGGGGGGAAGCTTTCTTT.

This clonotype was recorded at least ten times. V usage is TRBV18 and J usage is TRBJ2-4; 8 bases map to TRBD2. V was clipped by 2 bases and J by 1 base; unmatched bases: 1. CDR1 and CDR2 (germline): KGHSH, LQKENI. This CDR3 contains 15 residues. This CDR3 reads CASSPSGGAKNIQYF. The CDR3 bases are TGTGCCAGCTCACCATCGGGGGGGGCCAAAAACATTCAGTACTTC. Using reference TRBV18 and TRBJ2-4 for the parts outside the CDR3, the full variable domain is NAGVMQNPRHLVRRRGQEARLRCSPMKGHSHVYWYRQLPEEGLKFMVYLQKENIIDESGMPKERFSAEFPKEGPSILRIQQVVRGDSAAYFCASSPSGGAKNIQYFGAGTRLSVL.

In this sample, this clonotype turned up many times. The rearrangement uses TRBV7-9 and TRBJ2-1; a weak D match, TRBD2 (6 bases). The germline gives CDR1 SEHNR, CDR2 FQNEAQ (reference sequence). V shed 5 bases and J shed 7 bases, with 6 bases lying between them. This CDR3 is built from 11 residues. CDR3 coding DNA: TGTGCCAGCAGCGGGGGGAATGAGCAGTTCTTC. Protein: CASSGGNEQFF.

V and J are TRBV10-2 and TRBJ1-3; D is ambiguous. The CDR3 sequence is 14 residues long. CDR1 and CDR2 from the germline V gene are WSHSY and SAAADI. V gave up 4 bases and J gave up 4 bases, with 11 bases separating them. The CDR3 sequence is CASSVGRFGNTIYF. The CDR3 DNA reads TGCGCCAGCAGTGTAGGAAGGTTCGGAAACACCATATATTTT.

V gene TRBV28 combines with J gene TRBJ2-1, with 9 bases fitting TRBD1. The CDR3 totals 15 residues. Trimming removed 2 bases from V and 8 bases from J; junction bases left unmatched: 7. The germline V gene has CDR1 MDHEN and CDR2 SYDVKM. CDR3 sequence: CASSLGDREFDEQFF. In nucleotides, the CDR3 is TGTGCCAGCAGTTTAGGGGACAGGGAATTCGATGAGCAGTTCTTC. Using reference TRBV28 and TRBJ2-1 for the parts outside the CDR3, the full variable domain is DVKVTQSSRYLVKRTGEKVFLECVQDMDHENMFWYRQDPGLGLRLIYFSYDVKMKEKGDIPEGYSVSREKKERFSLILESASTNQTSMYLCASSLGDREFDEQFFGPGTRLTVL.

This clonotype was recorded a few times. CDR3 region: CASNPYSGANVLTF. The DNA for the CDR3 is TGTGCCAGCAATCCTTACTCTGGGGCCAACGTCCTGACTTTC. The chain employs TRBV6-5 and TRBJ2-6, with unresolved D. CDR1 and CDR2 from the germline V gene are MNHEY and SVGAGI. Trimming pared 7 bases from V and 0 bases from J, leaving 7 bases between. There are 14 residues in the CDR3.

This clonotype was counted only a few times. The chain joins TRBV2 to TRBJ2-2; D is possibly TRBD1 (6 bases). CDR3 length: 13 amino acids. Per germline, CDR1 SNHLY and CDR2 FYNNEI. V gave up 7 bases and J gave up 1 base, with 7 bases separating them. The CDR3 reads CASTQGNTGELFF. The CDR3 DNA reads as TGTGCCAGCACACAGGGGAACACCGGGGAGCTGTTTTTT.